This is a list of T cell receptor beta chains from one sample in a study of blood T cell repertoires in COVID-19. Repertoires were generated with immunoSEQ multiplex PCR, while TCRdb's copy carries only in-frame clones and drops some. Among approximately 150,000 clones, about 88% were seen once, and the ten largest hold roughly 18%. Sequencing was done on a sample of peripheral blood. These TCRs come from a woman of 80 years or more with acute or convalescent COVID-19. Each CDR3 is given without its conserved first and last residue. The order of the fields is V gene, CDR3 protein.

V gene: TRBV3-1/TRBV3-2; CDR3 protein: ASSYNRAEAF
V gene: TRBV9; CDR3 protein: ASSVGARYNTGELF
V gene: TRBV5-6; CDR3 protein: ASSGGGQGGEQY
V gene: TRBV10-3; CDR3 protein: AIRPTSGMTDTQY
V gene: TRBV7-9; CDR3 protein: ASSYPRARSSTDTQY
V gene: TRBV29-1; CDR3 protein: SAIGGSDYGYT
V gene: TRBV28; CDR3 protein: ASSLQTGLFSNEQF
V gene: TRBV7-9; CDR3 protein: ASSLTQGAGETQY
V gene: TRBV10-2; CDR3 protein: ANMTSGRYNEQF
V gene: TRBV10-3; CDR3 protein: AISGTNYNEQF
V gene: TRBV7-7; CDR3 protein: ASSTDRVGGELF
V gene: TRBV9; CDR3 protein: ASSVGGGGGASDTQY
V gene: TRBV7-9; CDR3 protein: ASSLGTGRSGANVLT
V gene: TRBV3-1/TRBV3-2; CDR3 protein: ASSQGASGAYEQY
V gene: TRBV30; CDR3 protein: AWRDPRTGSCT
V gene: TRBV19; CDR3 protein: ASSFPSGQGAGGYT
V gene: TRBV2; CDR3 protein: ASKVFAAGVRETQY
V gene: TRBV29-1; CDR3 protein: SVRTSGSGYEQY
V gene: TRBV11-2; CDR3 protein: ASSPLGLASYEQY
V gene: TRBV5-1; CDR3 protein: ASSLGDLAYEQY
V gene: TRBV19; CDR3 protein: ASSIATGGRVNYGYT
V gene: TRBV5-4; CDR3 protein: ASSLTSGGRTDTQY
V gene: TRBV19; CDR3 protein: ASSIDSGSSETQY
V gene: TRBV15; CDR3 protein: ATSRDSSEAF
V gene: TRBV29-1; CDR3 protein: SVEEPIETQY
V gene: TRBV21-1; CDR3 protein: ASSKVRLAGGRSTGELF
V gene: TRBV5-1; CDR3 protein: ASSLMAGYYEQY
V gene: TRBV6-5; CDR3 protein: ASRTYRDSPLH
V gene: TRBV4-1; CDR3 protein: ASSQVQENTEAF
V gene: TRBV5-4; CDR3 protein: ASSSPDSEDTQY
V gene: TRBV7-3; CDR3 protein: ASSLIANTGELF
V gene: TRBV4-1; CDR3 protein: ASSQSSPSMTQY
V gene: TRBV25-1; CDR3 protein: ASSDVSYNEQF